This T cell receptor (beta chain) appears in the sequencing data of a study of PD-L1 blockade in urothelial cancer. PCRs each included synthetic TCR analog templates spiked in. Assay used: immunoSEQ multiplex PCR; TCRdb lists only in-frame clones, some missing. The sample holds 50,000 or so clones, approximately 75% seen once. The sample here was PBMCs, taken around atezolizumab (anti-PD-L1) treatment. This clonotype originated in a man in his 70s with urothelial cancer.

The CDR3 DNA follows: TGTGCCAGCAGTTTAAGACAGCTCACTGAAGCTTTCTTT. Translated, it gives CASSLRQLTEAFF. This chain links TRBV27 with TRBJ1-1; D might be TRBD1 (5 bases). The length of the CDR3 is 13 residues. Germline CDR1 MNHEY, CDR2 SMNVEV (reference sequence). V dropped 2 bases and J dropped 4 bases, with 8 bases sitting between them.